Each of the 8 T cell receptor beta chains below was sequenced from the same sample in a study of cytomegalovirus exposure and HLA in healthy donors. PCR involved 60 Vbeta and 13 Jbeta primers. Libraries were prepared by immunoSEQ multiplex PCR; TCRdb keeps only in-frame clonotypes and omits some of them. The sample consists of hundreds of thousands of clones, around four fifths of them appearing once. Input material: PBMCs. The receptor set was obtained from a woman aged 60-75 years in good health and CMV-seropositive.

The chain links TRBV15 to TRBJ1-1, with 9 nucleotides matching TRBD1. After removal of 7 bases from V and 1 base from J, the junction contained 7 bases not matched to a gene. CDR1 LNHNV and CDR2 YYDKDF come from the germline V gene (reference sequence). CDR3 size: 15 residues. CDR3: CATKQGASGNTEAFF. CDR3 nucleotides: TGTGCCACCAAACAGGGGGCTTCCGGGAACACTGAAGCTTTCTTT.

Here the CDR3 reads CASSLGLAGGEETQYF. The CDR3 nucleotides read TGTGCCAGCAGCTTAGGACTAGCGGGAGGGGAAGAGACCCAGTACTTC. The chain employs TRBV7-8 and TRBJ2-5; the match to TRBD2 covers 14 bases. The length of the CDR3 is 16 residues. Germline CDR1 and CDR2: SGHVS and FQNEAQ. With V trimmed by 1 base and J by 3 bases, 1 base remained unmatched. Looking up the rest from reference TRBV7-8 and TRBJ2-5 gives the full variable domain: GAGVSQSPRYKVAKRGQDVALRCDPISGHVSLFWYQQALGQGPEFLTYFQNEAQLDKSGLPSDRFFAERPEGSVSTLKIQRTQQEDSAVYLCASSLGLAGGEETQYFGPGTRLLVL.

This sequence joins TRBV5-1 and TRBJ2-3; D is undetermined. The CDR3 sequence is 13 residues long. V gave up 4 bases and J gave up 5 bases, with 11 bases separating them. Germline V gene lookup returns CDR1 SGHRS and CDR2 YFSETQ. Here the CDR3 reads CASSLDLEDTQYF. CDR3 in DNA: TGCGCCAGCAGCCTGGACCTAGAAGATACGCAGTATTTT. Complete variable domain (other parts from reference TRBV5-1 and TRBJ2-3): KAGVTQTPRYLIKTRGQQVTLSCSPISGHRSVSWYQQTPGQGLQFLFEYFSETQRNKGNFPGRFSGRQFSNSRSEMNVSTLELGDSALYLCASSLDLEDTQYFGPGTRLTVL.

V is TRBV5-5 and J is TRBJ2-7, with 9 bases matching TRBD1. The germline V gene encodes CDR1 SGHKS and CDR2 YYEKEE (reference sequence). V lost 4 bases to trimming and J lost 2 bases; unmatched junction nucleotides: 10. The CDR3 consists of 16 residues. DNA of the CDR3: TGTGCCAGCAGCGTACAGGGGGCGAATTTACCCTACGAGCAGTACTTC. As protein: CASSVQGANLPYEQYF.

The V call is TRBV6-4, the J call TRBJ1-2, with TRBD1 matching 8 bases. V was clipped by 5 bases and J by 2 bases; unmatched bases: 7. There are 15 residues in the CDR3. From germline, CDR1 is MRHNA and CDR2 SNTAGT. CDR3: CASSMAGTGNYGYTF. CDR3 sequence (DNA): TGTGCCAGCAGTATGGCCGGGACAGGAAACTATGGCTACACCTTC.

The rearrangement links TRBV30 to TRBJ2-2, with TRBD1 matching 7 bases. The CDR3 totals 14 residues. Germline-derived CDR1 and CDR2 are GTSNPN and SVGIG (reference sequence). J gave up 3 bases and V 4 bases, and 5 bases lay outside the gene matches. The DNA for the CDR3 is TGTGCCTGGAAAAGGGACAGATACACCGGGGAGCTGTTTTTT. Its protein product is CAWKRDRYTGELFF.

Here the CDR3 DNA reads TGTGCCAGCAGCTTAGCCAGGGACTATGGCTACACCTTC. This codes for CASSLARDYGYTF. This chain uses TRBV7-2 with TRBJ1-2; D might be TRBD1 (5 bases). The germline gives CDR1 SGHTA, CDR2 FQGNSA. V lost 0 bases, J lost 3 bases, and 5 bases lay in between. This CDR3 contains 13 residues.

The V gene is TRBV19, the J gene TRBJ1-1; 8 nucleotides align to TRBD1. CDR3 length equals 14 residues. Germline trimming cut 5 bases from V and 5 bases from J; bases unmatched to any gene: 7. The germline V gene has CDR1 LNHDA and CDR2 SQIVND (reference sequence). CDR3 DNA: TGTGCCAGTAGTCCTCCCGACAGGGGAACTGAAGCTTTCTTT. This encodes CASSPPDRGTEAFF.